The clone carrying this TCR beta chain was seen a handful of times. Its specificity is not known. The CDR3 loop spans 13 amino acids. Looked up from germline, CDR1 is SGHRS and CDR2 is YFSETQ. The V end was cut by 2 bases, the J end by 6 bases, with 11 bases between. TCRdb reprocessed the 5' RACE reads with MiXCR, giving one entry per CDR3 protein. In the table there are around 200,000 distinct CDR3 sequences, 15% to 20% of which are singletons. This record comes from a study of T-cell memory formation after mild COVID-19. Turning to the study itself: There were largely donor-specific TCR clusters.

Study-wide results and limits: Unconfirmed was the SARS-CoV-2 specificity of second-wave clones that peaked on day 37. CD4+ bias marked clones expanding day 15 to 37, unlike balanced contracting clones. Cross-reactive memory appears to have joined, as suggested by some responding clones showing up in pre-infection memory.

The source of this sequence is a man between 18 and 29 years old who had mild COVID-19 (a few samples of this study predate the infection). Cell type and time point are not known. The chain has TRBV5-1 and TRBJ1-2, with D unclear. Material: PBMCs or a T cell subset sorted from them (not recorded which). CDR3 in DNA: TGCGCCAGCAGCTTAGAAGTGCGTGATGGCTACACCTTC. This gives the protein CASSLEVRDGYTF.